The rows below give T cell receptor beta chains drawn from one sample of a study of OX40 agonist ivuxolimab in advanced cancers. TCRdb keeps only in-frame clones here, not all; method: immunoSEQ multiplex PCR. The repertoire holds roughly 23,000 clones, with roughly 84% as singletons. This sample comprised CD4+ or CD8+ T cells sorted from blood, obtained in a trial of the OX40 agonist ivuxolimab. The origin of the receptors is an adult with an advanced solid tumor such as melanoma, head and neck, liver or kidney cancer. Both conserved end residues are part of each CDR3. Fields, in order: D gene, J gene, V gene, clone size, CDR3 DNA, CDR3 protein. A D gene is named only where the DNA matches it firmly. The size entry is marked missing in some rows and otherwise reads once, few, many or a size class.

- TRBJ2-3 TRBV15 - TGTGCCACCAGCAGAGAAGTGGATTGGGTCACAGATACGCAGTATTTT CATSREVDWVTDTQYF
- TRBJ1-1 TRBV29-1 - TGCAGCGTTGAGGGTGAATTGACTGAAGCTTTCTTT CSVEGELTEAFF
TRBD1 TRBJ2-2 TRBV28 - TGTGCCAGCAGTTTCGGACAGGGAAGGTTAGCGAACACCGGGGAGCTGTTTTTT CASSFGQGRLANTGELFF
- TRBJ2-7 TRBV7-9 - TGTGCCAGCAGCTTAGGCGGGTCGAACGAGCAGTACTTC CASSLGGSNEQYF
- TRBJ1-6 TRBV19 - TGTGCCAGTACCATAAGTTCCGGTTCACCCCTCCACTTT CASTISSGSPLHF
TRBD2 TRBJ2-7 TRBV28 - TGTGCCAGCAGTGTCCTAGCGGGGGGCCCCTACGAGCAGTACTTC CASSVLAGGPYEQYF
TRBD1 TRBJ1-4 TRBV7-9 - TGTGCCAGCAGCTTAGCTGGGACAGCTAATGAAAAACTGTTTTTT CASSLAGTANEKLFF
TRBD1 TRBJ1-5 TRBV27 - TGTGCCAGCAGGGCAGGGGGTTGGAGCAATCAGCCCCAGCATTTT CASRAGGWSNQPQHF
- TRBJ2-1 TRBV11-2 - TGTGCCAGCAGCTCCTGGAGGGACCCCTACAATGAGCAGTTCTTC CASSSWRDPYNEQFF
- TRBJ1-2 TRBV18 - TGTGCCAGCTCACCACGTCAGCCCTCAAGATACTATGGCTACACCTTC CASSPRQPSRYYGYTF
TRBD1 TRBJ2-2 TRBV18 few TGTGCCAGCTCACCGCCGGGACAGACGTACACCGGGGAGCTGTTTTTT CASSPPGQTYTGELFF
- TRBJ2-4 TRBV7-2 - TGTGCCAGCAGGGGGGTCAGAGGAGAAAACATTCAGTACTTC CASRGVRGENIQYF
TRBD1 TRBJ2-7 TRBV7-6 - TGTGCCAGCAGCCATCTCGGACAGGAGGTCCAGAACGAGCAGTACTTC CASSHLGQEVQNEQYF
- TRBJ2-7 TRBV14 - TGTGCCAGCAGCCAAGAGAACAGGAATTACGAGCAGTACTTC CASSQENRNYEQYF